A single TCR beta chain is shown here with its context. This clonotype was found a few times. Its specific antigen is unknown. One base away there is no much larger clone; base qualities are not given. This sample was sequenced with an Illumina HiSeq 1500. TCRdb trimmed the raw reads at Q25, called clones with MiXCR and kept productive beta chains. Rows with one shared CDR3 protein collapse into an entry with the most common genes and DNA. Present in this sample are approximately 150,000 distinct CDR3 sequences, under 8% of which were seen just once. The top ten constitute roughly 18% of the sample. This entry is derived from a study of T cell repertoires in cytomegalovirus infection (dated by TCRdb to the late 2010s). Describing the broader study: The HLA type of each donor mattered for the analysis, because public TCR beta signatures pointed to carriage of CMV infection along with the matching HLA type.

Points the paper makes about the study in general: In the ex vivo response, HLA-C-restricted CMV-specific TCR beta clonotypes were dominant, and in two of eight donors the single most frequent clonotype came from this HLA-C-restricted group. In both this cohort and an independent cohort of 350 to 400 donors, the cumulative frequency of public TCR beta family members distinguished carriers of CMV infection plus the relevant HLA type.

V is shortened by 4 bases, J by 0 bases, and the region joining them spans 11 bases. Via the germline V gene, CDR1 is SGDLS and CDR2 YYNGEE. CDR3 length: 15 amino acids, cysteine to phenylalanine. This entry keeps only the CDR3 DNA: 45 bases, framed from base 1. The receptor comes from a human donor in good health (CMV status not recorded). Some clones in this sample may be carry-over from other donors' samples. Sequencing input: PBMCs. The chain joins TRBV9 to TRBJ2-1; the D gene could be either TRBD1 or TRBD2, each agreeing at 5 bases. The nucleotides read TGTGCCAGCAGCCCCCGGGACGACTCCTACAATGAGCAGTTCTTC. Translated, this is CASSPRDDSYNEQFF.